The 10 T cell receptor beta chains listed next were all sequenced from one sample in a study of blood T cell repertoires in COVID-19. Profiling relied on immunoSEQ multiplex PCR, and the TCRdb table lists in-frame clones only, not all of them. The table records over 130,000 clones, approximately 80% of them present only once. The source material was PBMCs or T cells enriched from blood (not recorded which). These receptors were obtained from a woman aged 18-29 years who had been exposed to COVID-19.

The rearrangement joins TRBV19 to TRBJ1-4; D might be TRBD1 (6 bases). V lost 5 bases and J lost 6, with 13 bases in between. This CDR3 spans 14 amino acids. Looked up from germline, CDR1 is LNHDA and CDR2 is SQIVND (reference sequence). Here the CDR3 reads CASSLQGWDEKLFF. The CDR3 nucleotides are TGTGCCAGTAGTCTACAGGGCTGGGATGAAAAACTGTTTTTT. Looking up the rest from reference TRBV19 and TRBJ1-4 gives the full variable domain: DGGITQSPKYLFRKEGQNVTLSCEQNLNHDAMYWYRQDPGQGLRLIYYSQIVNDFQKGDIAEGYSVSREKKESFPLTVTSAQKNPTAFYLCASSLQGWDEKLFFGSGTQLSVL.

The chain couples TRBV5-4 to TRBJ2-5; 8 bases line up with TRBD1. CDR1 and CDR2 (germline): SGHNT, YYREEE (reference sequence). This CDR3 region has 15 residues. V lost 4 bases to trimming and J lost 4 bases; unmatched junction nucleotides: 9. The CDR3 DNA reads TGTGCCAGCAGCCCTCAGGGGGCAAGGCTAGAGACCCAGTACTTC. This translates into CASSPQGARLETQYF. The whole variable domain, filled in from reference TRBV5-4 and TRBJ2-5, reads ETGVTQSPTHLIKTRGQQVTLRCSSQSGHNTVSWYQQALGQGPQFIFQYYREEENGRGNFPPRFSGLQFPNYSSELNVNALELDDSALYLCASSPQGARLETQYFGPGTRLLVL.

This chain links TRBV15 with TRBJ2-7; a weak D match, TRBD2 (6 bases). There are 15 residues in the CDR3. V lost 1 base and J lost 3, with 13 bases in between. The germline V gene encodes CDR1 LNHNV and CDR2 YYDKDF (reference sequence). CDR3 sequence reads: CATSRAVNSGYEQYF. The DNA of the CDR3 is TGTGCCACCAGCAGAGCAGTGAATAGCGGCTACGAGCAGTACTTC.

The CDR3 region is CASSQGPSGYGYTF. Written as DNA, the CDR3 is TGTGCCAGCAGCCAAGGTCCCAGTGGCTATGGCTACACCTTC. The rearrangement links TRBV3-1 (or the pseudogene TRBV3-2) to TRBJ1-2; D unresolved. The V and J ends lost 1 base and 4 bases respectively, with 10 bases between them. CDR1 and CDR2 (germline): LGHDT, YNNKEL (reference sequence). CDR3 length: 14 residues.

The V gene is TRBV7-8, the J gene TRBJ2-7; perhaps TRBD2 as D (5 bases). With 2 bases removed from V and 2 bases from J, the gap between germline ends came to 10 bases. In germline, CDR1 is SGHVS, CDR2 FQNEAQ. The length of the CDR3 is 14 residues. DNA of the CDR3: TGTGCCAGCAGCTTATTGTCCGGGACCTACGAGCAGTACTTC. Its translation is CASSLLSGTYEQYF.

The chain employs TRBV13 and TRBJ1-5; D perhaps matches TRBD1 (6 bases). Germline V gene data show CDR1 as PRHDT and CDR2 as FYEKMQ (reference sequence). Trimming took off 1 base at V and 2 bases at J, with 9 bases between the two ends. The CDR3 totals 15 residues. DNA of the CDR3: TGTGCCAGCAGCTTAGAAGGGGGTGGCAATCAGCCCCAGCATTTT. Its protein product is CASSLEGGGNQPQHF.

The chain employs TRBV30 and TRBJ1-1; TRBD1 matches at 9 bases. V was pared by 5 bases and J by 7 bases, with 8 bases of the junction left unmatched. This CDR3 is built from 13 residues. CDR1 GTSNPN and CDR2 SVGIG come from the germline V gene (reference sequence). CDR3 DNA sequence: TGTGCCTGGTCTCGACAGGGGGTGGGTGAAGCTTTCTTT. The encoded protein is CAWSRQGVGEAFF.

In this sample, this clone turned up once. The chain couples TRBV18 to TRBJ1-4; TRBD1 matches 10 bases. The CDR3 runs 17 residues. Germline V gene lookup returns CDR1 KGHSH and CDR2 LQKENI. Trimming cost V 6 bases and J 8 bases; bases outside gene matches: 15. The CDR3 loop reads CASSPGQGFLTGEKLFF. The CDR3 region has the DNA TGTGCCAGCTCTCCGGGACAGGGGTTTCTAACAGGAGAAAAACTGTTTTTT.

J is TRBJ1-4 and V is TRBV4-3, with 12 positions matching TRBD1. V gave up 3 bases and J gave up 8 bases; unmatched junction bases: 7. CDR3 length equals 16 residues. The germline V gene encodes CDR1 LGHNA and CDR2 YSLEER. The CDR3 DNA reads TGCGCCAGCAGCCACGGGACAGGGGGCGGGGAGGAAAAACTGTTTTTT. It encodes CASSHGTGGGEEKLFF.

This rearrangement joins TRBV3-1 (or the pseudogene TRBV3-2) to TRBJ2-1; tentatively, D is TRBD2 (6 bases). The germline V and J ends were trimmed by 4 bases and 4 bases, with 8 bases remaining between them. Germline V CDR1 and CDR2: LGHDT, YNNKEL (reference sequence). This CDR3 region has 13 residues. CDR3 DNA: TGTGCCAGCAGCCCCCGGGAGTACAATGAGCAGTTCTTC. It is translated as CASSPREYNEQFF.